The present entry profiles one TCR beta chain with its context. The data originate from a study of blood T cell repertoires in COVID-19. Study summary: Both acute and convalescent COVID-19 samples were obtained from the United States, Italy and Spain. PBMCs, B-cell-depleted T cells, or T cells provided the cDNA or gDNA that made up the material.

The V segment lost 3 bases and the J segment 5 bases; nucleotides outside the gene matches: 7. Germline assignment: CDR1 SGHVS and CDR2 FNYEAQ. The CDR3 is 15 residues long. Under the authors' procedure: Reference gene primer amplification gave estimated nucleated cell counts. This table comes from immunoSEQ multiplex PCR, and its TCRdb copy is limited to in-frame clones, with some not included. V, J and clone size derive from that table, while D and trimming were established from the DNA sequence. The sample contains about 250,000 clones, 70% to 90% of which appear only once. The sequence was obtained from a man between 18 and 29 years old with active or convalescent COVID-19. J is TRBJ2-3 and V is TRBV7-6; TRBD2 matches 8 bases. Sequencing used peripheral blood. CDR3 region: CASSFSGVLLDTQYF. The CDR3 coding sequence is TGTGCCAGCAGCTTTAGCGGGGTATTACTAGATACGCAGTATTTT.